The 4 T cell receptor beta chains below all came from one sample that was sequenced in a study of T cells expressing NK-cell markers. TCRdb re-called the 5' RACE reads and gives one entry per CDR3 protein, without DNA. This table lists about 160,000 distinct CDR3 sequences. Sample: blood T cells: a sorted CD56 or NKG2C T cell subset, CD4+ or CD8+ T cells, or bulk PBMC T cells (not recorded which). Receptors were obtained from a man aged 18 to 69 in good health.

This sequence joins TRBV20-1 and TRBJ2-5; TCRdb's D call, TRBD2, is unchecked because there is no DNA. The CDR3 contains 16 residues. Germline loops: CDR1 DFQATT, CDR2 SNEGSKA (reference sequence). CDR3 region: CSARAPTSGGQETQYF.

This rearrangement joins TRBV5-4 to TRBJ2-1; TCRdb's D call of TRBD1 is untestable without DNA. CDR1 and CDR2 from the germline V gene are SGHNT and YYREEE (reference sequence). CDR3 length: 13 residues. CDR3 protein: CASSFKGDFREFF.

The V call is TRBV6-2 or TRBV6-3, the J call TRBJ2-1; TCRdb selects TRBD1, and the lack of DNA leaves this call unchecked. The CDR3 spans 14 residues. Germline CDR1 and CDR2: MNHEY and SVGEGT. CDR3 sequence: CASSVAGPLHEQFF.

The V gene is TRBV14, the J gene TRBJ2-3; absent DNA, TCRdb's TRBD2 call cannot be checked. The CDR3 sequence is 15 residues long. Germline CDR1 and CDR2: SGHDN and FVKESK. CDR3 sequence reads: CASSQASGFLDTQYF.